The source of this TCR beta chain is a study of blood T cell repertoires in COVID-19. The overall study: T cells, B-cell-depleted T cells, or PBMCs provided the cDNA or gDNA that served as material.

Original handling: Estimated nucleated cell counts came from reference gene primer amplification. Generated by immunoSEQ multiplex PCR, the TCRdb table keeps only in-frame clones and is missing some. V and J calls and clone size are those listed in that table; D and trimming were worked out from the DNA. The data show 130,000 or so clones, roughly 79% seen once. This clone has just one count. The germline gives CDR1 MNHEY, CDR2 SVGAGI. Trimming stripped 10 bases from V and 7 bases from J, with 13 bases between. The CDR3 is 11 residues long. Input material: peripheral blood. The receptor was derived from a human donor in a cohort sampled during active COVID-19. The rearrangement uses TRBV6-5 and TRBJ1-2; TRBD1 is a possible D gene (5 bases). CDR3 residues: CAILGGFGYTF. The CDR3, as DNA: TGTGCCATACTCGGGGGGTTTGGCTACACCTTC.